The T cell receptor (beta chain) under discussion was sequenced for a study of OX40 agonist ivuxolimab in advanced cancers. Study summary: Treatment of patients was with ivuxolimab, an agonistic anti-OX40 (CD134) antibody. People in dose escalation had one of these cancers: hepatocellular carcinoma, melanoma, renal cell or head and neck cancer. Study conclusions and caveats: At 0.1 to 3.0 mg/kg, CD4+ and CD8+ blood T cells expanded clonally by week 6.

In germline, CDR1 is KGHSY, CDR2 FQNENV. The length of the CDR3 is 14 residues. V was cut by 0 bases and J by 2 bases, with 5 bases left in between. A remark on this clone: Its antigen is still unknown.

Here immunoSEQ multiplex PCR was the method, and the copy in TCRdb shows in-frame clones only, minus some. The sample carries around 64,000 clones, around nine tenths recorded once. The rearrangement joins TRBV16 to TRBJ1-5; D is uncertain. The sequences come from CD4+ or CD8+ T cells sorted from blood, collected in a trial of the OX40 agonist ivuxolimab. The TCR originated in an adult with an advanced solid tumor such as melanoma, head and neck, liver or kidney cancer. The CDR3 spells CASSQSYGNQPQHF. The CDR3 bases are TGTGCCAGCAGCCAATCCTATGGCAATCAGCCCCAGCATTTT.